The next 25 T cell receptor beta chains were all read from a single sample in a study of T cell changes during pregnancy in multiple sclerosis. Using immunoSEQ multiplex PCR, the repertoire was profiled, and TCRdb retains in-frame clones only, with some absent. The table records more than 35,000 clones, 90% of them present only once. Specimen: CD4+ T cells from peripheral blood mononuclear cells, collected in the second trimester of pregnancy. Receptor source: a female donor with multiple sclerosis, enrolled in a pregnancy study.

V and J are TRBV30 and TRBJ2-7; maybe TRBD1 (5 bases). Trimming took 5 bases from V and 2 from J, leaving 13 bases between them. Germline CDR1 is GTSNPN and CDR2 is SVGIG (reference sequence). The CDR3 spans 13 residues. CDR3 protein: CAWVSQGTYEQYF. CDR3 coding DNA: TGTGCCTGGGTTTCCCAGGGTACCTACGAGCAGTACTTC.

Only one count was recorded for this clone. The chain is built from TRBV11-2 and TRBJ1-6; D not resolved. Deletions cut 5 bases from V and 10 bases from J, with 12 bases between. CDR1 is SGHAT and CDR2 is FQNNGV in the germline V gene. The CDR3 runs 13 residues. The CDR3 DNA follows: TGTGCCAGCAGCCGGAGTCAGAGATCACCCCTCCACTTT. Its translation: CASSRSQRSPLHF.

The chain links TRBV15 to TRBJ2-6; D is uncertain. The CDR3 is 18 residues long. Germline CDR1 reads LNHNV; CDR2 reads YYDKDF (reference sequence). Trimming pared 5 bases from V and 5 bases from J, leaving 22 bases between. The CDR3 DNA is TGTGCCACCAGCTCTCAGCTAAGTGTGACAAGTCGGGCCAACGTCCTGACTTTC. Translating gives CATSSQLSVTSRANVLTF.

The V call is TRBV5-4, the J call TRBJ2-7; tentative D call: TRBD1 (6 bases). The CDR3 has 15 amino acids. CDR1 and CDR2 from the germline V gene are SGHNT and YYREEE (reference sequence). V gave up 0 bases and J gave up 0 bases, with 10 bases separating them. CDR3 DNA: TGTGCCAGCAGCTTGGACCAGGACAGCTCCTACGAGCAGTACTTC. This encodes CASSLDQDSSYEQYF. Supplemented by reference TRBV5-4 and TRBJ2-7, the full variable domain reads ETGVTQSPTHLIKTRGQQVTLRCSSQSGHNTVSWYQQALGQGPQFIFQYYREEENGRGNFPPRFSGLQFPNYSSELNVNALELDDSALYLCASSLDQDSSYEQYFGPGTRLTVT.

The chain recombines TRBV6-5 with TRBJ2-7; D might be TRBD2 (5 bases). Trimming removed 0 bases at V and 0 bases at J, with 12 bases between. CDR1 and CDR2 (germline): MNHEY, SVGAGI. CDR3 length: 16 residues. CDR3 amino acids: CASSYSTGGSSYEQYF. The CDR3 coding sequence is TGTGCCAGCAGTTACTCGACTGGCGGGTCCTCCTACGAGCAGTACTTC.

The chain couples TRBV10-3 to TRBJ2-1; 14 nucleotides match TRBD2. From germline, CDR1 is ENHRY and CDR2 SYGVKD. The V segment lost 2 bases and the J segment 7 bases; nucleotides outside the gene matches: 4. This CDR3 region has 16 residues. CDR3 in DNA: TGTGCCATCAGTGAGGGGGGACTAGCGGGAGTAAATGAGCAGTTCTTC. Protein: CAISEGGLAGVNEQFF.

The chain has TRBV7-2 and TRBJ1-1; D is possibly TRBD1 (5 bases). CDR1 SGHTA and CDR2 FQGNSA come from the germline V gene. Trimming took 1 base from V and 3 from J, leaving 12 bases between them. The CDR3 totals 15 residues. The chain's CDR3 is CASSLVGGLDTEAFF. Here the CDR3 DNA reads TGTGCCAGCAGCTTAGTCGGGGGTTTGGACACTGAAGCTTTCTTT.

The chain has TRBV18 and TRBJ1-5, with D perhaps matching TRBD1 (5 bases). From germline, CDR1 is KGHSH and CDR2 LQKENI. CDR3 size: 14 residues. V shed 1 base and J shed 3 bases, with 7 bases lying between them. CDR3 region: CASSPQGLNQPQHF. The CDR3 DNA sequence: TGTGCCAGCTCACCACAGGGGCTCAATCAGCCCCAGCATTTT. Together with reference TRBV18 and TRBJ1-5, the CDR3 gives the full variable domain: NAGVMQNPRHLVRRRGQEARLRCSPMKGHSHVYWYRQLPEEGLKFMVYLQKENIIDESGMPKERFSAEFPKEGPSILRIQQVVRGDSAAYFCASSPQGLNQPQHFGDGTRLSIL.

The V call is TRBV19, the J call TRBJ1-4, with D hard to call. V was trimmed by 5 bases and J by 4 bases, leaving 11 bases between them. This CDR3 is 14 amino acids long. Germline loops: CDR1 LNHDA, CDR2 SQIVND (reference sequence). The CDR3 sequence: CASSFQSYNEKLFF. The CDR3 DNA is TGTGCCAGTAGTTTTCAGTCGTATAATGAAAAACTGTTTTTT.

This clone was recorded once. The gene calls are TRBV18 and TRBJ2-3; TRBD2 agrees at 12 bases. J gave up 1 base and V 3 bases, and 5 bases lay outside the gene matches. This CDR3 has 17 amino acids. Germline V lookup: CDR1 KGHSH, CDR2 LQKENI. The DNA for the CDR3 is TGTGCCAGCTCACCTGGTGCTAGCGGGGGGGGCACAGATACGCAGTATTTT. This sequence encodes CASSPGASGGGTDTQYF.

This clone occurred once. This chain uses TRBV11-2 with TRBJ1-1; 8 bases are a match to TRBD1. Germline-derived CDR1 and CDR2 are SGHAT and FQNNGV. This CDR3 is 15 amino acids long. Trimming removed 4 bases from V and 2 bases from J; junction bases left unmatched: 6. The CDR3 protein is CASSSWTGTNTEAFF. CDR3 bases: TGTGCCAGCAGCTCTTGGACAGGGACAAACACTGAAGCTTTCTTT.

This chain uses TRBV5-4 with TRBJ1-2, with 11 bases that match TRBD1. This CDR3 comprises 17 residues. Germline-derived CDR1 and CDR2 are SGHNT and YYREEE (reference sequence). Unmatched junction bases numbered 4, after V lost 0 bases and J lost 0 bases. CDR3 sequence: CASSLEGQGGPNYGYTF. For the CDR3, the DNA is TGTGCCAGCAGCTTGGAGGGACAGGGGGGACCTAACTATGGCTACACCTTC.

CDR3 sequence (DNA): TGCGCCAGCAGCCAAGGCTCGTTGACAGGACTTAACTATGGCTACACCTTC. Amino acids: CASSQGSLTGLNYGYTF. The chain links TRBV4-1 to TRBJ1-2; D is possibly TRBD1 (6 bases). The CDR3 runs to 17 residues. The V end was cut by 1 base, the J end by 1 base, with 16 bases between. Germline values: CDR1 MGHRA, CDR2 YSYEKL.

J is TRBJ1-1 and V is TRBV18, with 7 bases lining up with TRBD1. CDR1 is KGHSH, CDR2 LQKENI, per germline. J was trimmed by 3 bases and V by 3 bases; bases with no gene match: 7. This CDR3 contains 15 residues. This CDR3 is CASSPTGFPDTEAFF. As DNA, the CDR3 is TGTGCCAGCTCACCGACAGGGTTTCCGGACACTGAAGCTTTCTTT.

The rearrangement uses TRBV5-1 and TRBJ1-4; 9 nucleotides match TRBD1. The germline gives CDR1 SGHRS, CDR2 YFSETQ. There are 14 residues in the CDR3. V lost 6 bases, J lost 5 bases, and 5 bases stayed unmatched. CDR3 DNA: TGCGCCAGCACCTCGGACAGGGGAAATGAAAAACTGTTTTTT. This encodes CASTSDRGNEKLFF.

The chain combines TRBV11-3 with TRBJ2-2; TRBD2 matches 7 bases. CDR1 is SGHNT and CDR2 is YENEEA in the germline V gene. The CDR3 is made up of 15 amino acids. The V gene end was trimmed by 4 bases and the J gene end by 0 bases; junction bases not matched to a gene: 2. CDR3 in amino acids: CASSWSGTNTGELFF. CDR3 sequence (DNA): TGTGCCAGCAGCTGGAGCGGGACGAACACCGGGGAGCTGTTTTTT.

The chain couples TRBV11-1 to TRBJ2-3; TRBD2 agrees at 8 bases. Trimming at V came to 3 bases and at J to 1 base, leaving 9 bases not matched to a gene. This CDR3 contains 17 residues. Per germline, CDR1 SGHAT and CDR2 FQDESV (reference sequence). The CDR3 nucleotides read TGTGCCAGCAGCTTTCTAAATAGCGGGATGGGCACAGATACGCAGTATTTT. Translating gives CASSFLNSGMGTDTQYF.

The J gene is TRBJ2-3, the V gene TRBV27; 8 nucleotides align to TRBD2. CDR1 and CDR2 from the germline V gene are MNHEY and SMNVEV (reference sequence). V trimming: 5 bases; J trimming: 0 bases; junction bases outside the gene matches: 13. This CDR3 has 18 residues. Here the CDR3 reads CASSTLPHSSGSTDTQYF. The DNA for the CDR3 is TGTGCCAGCAGTACATTGCCCCATTCTAGCGGGAGCACAGATACGCAGTATTTT.

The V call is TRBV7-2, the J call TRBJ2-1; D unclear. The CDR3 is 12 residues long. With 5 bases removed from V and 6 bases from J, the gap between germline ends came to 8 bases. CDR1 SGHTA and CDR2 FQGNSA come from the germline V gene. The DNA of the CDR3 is TGTGCCAGCAGCGAAACAAGCAATGAGCAGTTCTTC. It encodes CASSETSNEQFF. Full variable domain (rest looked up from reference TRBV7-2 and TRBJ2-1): GAGVSQSPSNKVTEKGKDVELRCDPISGHTALYWYRQSLGQGLEFLIYFQGNSAPDKSGLPSDRFSAERTGGSVSTLTIQRTQQEDSAVYLCASSETSNEQFFGPGTRLTVL.

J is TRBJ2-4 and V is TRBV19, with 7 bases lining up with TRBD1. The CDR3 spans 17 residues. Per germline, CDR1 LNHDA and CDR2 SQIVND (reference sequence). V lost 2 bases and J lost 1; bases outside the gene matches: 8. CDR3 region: CASSILIRQGAKNIQYF. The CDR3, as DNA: TGTGCCAGTAGTATACTAATCCGACAGGGTGCCAAAAACATTCAGTACTTC.

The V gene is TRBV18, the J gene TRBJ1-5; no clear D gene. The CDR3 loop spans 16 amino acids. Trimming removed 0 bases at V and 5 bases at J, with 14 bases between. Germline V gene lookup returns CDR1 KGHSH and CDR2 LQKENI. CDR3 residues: CASSPPIKGVDQPQHF. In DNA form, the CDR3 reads TGTGCCAGCTCACCACCGATAAAGGGAGTGGATCAGCCCCAGCATTTT.

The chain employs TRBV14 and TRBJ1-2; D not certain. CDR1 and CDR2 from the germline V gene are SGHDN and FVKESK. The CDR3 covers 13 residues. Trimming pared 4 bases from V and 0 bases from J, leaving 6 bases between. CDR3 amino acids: CASSPGPNYGYTF. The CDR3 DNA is TGTGCCAGCAGCCCCGGTCCTAACTATGGCTACACCTTC.

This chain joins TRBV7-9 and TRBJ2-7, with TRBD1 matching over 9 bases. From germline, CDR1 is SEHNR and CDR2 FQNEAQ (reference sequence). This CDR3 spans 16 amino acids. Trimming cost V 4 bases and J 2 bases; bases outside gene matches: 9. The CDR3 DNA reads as TGTGCCAGCAGCTATTGGGGGGACAGGGCAACCTACGAGCAGTACTTC. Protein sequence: CASSYWGDRATYEQYF.

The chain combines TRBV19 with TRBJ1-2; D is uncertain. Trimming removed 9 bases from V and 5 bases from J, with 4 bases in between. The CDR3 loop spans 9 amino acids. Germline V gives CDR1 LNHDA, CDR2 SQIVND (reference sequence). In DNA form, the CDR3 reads TGTGCCAGCGGTTATGGCTACACCTTC. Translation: CASGYGYTF.

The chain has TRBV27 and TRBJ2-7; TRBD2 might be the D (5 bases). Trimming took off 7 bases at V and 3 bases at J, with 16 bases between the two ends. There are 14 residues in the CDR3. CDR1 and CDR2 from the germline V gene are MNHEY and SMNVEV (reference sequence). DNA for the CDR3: TGTGCCAGCAAAAGGCGGGCTCCTTACTACGAGCAGTACTTC. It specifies CASKRRAPYYEQYF.